This T cell receptor beta chain was profiled in a study of T cell changes during pregnancy in multiple sclerosis. Germline-derived CDR1 and CDR2 are SGHRS and YFSETQ. There are 14 residues in the CDR3. Trimming shortened V by 0 bases and J by 6 bases, and 10 bases separated the two germline ends. Assay used: immunoSEQ multiplex PCR; TCRdb lists only in-frame clones, some missing. The sample lists tens of thousands of clones, 90% to 95% seen once, with over 0.25% in the top ten. The sequenced sample was CD4+ T cells from peripheral blood mononuclear cells, obtained in the third trimester of pregnancy. The J gene is TRBJ2-4, the V gene TRBV5-1; a possible D gene is TRBD1 (6 bases). This TCR was sampled from a female donor in good health, enrolled as a control in a pregnancy study. The CDR3 DNA reads TGCGCCAGCAGCTTGGCCGACAGGTTAAACATTCAGTACTTC. Translated: CASSLADRLNIQYF.